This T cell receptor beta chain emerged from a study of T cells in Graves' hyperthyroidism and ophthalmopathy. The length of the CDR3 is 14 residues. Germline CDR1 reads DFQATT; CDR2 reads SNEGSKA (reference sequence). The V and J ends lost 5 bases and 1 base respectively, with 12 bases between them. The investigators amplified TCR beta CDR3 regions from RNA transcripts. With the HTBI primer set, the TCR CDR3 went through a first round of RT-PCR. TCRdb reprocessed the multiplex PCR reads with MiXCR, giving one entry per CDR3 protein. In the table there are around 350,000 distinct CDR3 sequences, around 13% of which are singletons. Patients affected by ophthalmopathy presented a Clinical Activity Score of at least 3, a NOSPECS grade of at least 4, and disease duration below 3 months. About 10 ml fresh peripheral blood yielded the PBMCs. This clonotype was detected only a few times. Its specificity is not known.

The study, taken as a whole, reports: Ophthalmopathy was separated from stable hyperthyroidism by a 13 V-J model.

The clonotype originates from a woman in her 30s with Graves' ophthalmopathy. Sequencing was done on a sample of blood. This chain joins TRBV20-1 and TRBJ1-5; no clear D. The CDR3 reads CSAPKGLSNQPQHF. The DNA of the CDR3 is TGCAGTGCTCCGAAAGGATTAAGCAATCAGCCCCAGCATTTT.